A selection of T cell receptor beta chains follows, all from one sample in a study of radiotherapy plus CTLA-4 blockade in lung cancer. TCRdb's table, derived via immunoSEQ multiplex PCR, lists solely in-frame clones and lacks some. This sample has tens of thousands of clones; around 78% occur once, and the top ten carry under 4.5%. This specimen consisted of peripheral blood, obtained from a patient treated with radiotherapy plus ipilimumab. The receptors here all came from a human donor with non-small cell lung cancer who had a partial response to radiotherapy plus ipilimumab. Some clones in this sample may be carry-over from other donors' samples. Both conserved end residues are part of each CDR3. Fields, in order: J gene, D gene, V gene, CDR3 protein. A D gene is named only where the DNA matches it firmly.

>TRBJ2-7|TRBD2|TRBV5-1
CASRSLAGDSYEQYF
>TRBJ1-2|.|TRBV5-6
CASSLGWAGKGGYTF
>TRBJ2-1|.|TRBV9
CASSVFAGSSYNEQFF
>TRBJ2-2|.|TRBV29-1
CSVRDTNTGELFF
>TRBJ2-5|TRBD1|TRBV29-1
CSVAAGGLETQYF
>TRBJ2-1|TRBD2|TRBV5-1
CASSLAISGGHNEQFF
>TRBJ2-3|TRBD2|TRBV7-3
CASSPQGGGVYTQYF
>TRBJ2-4|TRBD1|TRBV6-6
CASRSRTGLKNIQYF
>TRBJ2-7|.|TRBV2
CASTGVSYEQYF
>TRBJ2-3|TRBD2|TRBV27
CASSPQTRTSQYF
>TRBJ1-5|TRBD1|TRBV28
CASGLWDVQGYQPQHF
>TRBJ2-1|.|TRBV9
CASSTINPGEQFF
>TRBJ2-3|TRBD2|TRBV6-1
CASSDPLRLAGDTQYF
>TRBJ2-7|TRBD2|TRBV18
CASSPSGGGYEQYF
>TRBJ1-2|TRBD1|TRBV6-6
CASSYSTTGYGGYTF
>TRBJ1-2|TRBD1|TRBV2
CASSYRDSRYGYTF
>TRBJ1-3|TRBD1|TRBV5-1
CASRLGQSSGNTIYF
>TRBJ2-7|TRBD2|TRBV7-9
CASSFGGGSEQYF
>TRBJ2-3|.|TRBV4-3
CASSQVTSGGVAQYF
>TRBJ2-7|.|TRBV4-2
CASSFTGIAPSSYEQYF
>TRBJ1-2|.|TRBV15
CATSRGGVANYGYTF
>TRBJ1-1|.|TRBV7-8
CASSPKLGRGTEAFF
>TRBJ1-1|TRBD1|TRBV6-6
CASSYADRDWEAFF
>TRBJ2-5|.|TRBV7-8
CASSSLMGRETQYF
>TRBJ2-7|.|TRBV10-3
CAIRPGSGGYEQYF